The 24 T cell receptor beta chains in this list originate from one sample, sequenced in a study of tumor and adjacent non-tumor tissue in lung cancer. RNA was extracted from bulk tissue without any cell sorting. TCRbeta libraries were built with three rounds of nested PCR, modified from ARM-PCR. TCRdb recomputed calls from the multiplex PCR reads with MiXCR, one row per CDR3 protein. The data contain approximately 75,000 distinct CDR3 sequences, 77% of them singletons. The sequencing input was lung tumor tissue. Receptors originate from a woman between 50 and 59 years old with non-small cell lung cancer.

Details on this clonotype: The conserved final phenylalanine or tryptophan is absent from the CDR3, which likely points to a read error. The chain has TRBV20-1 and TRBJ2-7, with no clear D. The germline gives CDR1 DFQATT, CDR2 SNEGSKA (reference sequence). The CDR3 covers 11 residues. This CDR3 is CNARDSYEQYL. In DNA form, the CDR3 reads TGCAATGCTAGAGACTCTTACGAGCAGTACCTC.

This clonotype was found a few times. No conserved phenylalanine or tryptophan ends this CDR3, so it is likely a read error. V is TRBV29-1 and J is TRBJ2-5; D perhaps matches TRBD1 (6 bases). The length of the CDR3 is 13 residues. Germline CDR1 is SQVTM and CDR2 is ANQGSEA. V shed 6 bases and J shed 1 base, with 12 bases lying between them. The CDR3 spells CSVGRTAQETQYP. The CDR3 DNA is TGCAGCGTGGGAAGGACAGCCCAAGAGACCCAGTACCCC.

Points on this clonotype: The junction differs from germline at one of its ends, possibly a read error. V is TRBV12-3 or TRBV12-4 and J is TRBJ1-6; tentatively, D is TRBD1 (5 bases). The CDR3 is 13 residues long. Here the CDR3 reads CVSRSDSSSPLHF. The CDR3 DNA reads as TGTGTCAGCAGATCCGACAGTTCTTCACCCCTCCACTTT.

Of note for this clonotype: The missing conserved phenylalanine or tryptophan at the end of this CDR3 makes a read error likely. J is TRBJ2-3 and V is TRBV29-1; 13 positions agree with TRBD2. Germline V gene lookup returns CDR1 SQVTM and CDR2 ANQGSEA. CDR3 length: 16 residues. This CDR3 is CSVRGGLAGSADTQYL. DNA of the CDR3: TGTAGCGTCCGAGGGGGACTAGCGGGATCAGCAGATACGCAGTATTTA.

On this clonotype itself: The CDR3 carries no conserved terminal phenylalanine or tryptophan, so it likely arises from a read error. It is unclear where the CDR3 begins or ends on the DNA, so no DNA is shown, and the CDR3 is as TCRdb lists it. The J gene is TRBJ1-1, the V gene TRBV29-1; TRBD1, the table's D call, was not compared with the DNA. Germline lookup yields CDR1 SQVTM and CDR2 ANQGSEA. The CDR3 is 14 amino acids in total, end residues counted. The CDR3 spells CSVGGGQDNTEALI.

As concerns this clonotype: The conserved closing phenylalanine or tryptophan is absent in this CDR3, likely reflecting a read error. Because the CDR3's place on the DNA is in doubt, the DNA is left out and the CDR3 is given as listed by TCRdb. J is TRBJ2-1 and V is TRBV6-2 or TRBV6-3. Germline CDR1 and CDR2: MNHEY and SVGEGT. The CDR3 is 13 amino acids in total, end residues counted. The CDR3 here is CASIYSIRHEQLL.

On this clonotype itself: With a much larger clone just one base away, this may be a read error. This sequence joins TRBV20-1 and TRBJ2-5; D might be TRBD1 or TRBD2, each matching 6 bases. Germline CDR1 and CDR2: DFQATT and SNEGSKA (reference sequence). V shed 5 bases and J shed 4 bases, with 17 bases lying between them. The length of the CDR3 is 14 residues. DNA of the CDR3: TGCAGTGCTTCGGGAGAGGGGGGCCGAGAGACCCAGTACTTC. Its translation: CSASGEGGRETQYF.

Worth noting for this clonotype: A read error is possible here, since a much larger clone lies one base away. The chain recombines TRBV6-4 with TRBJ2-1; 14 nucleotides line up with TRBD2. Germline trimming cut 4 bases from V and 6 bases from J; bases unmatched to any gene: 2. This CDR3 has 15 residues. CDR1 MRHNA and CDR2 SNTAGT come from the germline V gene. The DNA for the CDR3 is TGTGCCAGCAGTGCGGGGACTAGCGGGAGCAATGAGCAGTTCTTC. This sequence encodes CASSAGTSGSNEQFF.

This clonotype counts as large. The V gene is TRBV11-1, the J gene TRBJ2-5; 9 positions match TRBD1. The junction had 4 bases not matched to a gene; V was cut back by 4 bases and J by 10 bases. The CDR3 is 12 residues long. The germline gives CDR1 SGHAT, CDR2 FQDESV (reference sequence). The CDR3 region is CASSSTGQGQYF. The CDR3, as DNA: TGTGCCAGCAGCTCGACGGGACAGGGCCAGTACTTC. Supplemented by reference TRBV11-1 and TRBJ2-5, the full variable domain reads EAEVAQSPRYKITEKSQAVAFWCDPISGHATLYWYRQILGQGPELLVQFQDESVVDDSQLPKDRFSAERLKGVDSTLKIQPAELGDSAMYLCASSSTGQGQYFGPGTRLLVL.

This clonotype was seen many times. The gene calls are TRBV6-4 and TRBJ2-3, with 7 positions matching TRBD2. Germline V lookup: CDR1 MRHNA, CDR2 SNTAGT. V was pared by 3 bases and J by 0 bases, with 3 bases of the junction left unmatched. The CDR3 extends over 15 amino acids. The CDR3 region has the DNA TGTGCCAGCAGTGAAGATAGCGGGAGCACAGATACGCAGTATTTT. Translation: CASSEDSGSTDTQYF.

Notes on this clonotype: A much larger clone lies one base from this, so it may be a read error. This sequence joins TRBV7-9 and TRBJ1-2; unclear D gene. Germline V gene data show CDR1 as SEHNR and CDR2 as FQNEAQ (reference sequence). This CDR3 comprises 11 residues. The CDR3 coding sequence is TGTGCCAACAGCACAGTGCGGGGCTACACCTTC. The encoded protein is CANSTVRGYTF. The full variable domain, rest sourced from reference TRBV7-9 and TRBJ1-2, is DTGVSQNPRHKITKRGQNVTFRCDPISEHNRLYWYRQTLGQGPEFLTYFQNEAQLEKSRLLSDRFSAERPKGSFSTLEIQRTEQGDSAMYLCANSTVRGYTFGSGTRLTVV.

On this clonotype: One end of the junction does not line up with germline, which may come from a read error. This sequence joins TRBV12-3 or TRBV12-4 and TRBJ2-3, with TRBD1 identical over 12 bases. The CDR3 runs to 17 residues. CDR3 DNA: TGTGTCAGCAGTTTAGCGCTCGGGACAGGGGGCACAGATACGCAATATTTT. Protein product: CVSSLALGTGGTDTQYF.

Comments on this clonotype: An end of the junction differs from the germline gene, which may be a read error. CDR3: CSVDCTDTQYF. As DNA, the CDR3 is TGCAGTGTTGACTGCACAGATACGCAGTATTTT. The chain couples TRBV29-1 to TRBJ2-3; no firm D call. The CDR3 covers 11 residues. The germline gives CDR1 SQVTM, CDR2 ANQGSEA.

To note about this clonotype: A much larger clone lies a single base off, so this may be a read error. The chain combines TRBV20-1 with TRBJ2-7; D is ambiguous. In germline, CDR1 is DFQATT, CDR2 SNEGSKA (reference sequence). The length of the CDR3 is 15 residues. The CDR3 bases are TGCAGTGCTAGACACACATCGATCCACCCGTACGAGCTGTACTTC. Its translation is CSARHTSIHPYELYF.

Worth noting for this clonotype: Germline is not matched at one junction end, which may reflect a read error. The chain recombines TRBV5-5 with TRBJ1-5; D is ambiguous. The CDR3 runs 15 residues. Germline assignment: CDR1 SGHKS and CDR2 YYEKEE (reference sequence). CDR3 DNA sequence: TGCGCTAGCAGCGTTAACCCGGACCGGAATCAGCCCCAGCATTTT. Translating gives CASSVNPDRNQPQHF.

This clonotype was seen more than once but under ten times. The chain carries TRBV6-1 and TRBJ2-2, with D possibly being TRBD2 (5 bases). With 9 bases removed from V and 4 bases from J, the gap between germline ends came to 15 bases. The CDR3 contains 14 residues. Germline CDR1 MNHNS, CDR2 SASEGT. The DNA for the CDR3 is TGTGCCAGTAGCCCCGGGATAGTCACCGGGGAGCTGTTTTTT. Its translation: CASSPGIVTGELFF.

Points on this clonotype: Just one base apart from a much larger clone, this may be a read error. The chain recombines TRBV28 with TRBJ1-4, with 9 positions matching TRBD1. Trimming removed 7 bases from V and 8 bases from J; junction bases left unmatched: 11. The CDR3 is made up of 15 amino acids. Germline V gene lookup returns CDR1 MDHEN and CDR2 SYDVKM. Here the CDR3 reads CASNLLTGGGEKLFF. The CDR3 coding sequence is TGTGCCAGCAACCTACTTACAGGGGGCGGGGAAAAACTGTTTTTT. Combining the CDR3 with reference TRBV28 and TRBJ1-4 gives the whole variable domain DVKVTQSSRYLVKRTGEKVFLECVQDMDHENMFWYRQDPGLGLRLIYFSYDVKMKEKGDIPEGYSVSREKKERFSLILESASTNQTSMYLCASNLLTGGGEKLFFGSGTQLSVL.

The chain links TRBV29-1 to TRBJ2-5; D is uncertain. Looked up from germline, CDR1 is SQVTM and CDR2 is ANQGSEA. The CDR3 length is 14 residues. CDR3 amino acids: CRAETALCQETQYF. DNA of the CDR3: TGCCGCGCTGAAACGGCCTTATGTCAAGAGACCCAGTACTTC.

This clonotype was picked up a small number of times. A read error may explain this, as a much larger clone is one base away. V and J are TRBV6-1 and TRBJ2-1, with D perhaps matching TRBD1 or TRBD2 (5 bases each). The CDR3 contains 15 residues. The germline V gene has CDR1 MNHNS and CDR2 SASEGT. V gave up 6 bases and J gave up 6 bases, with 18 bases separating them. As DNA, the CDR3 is TGTGCCAGCAGGGTAGCCGGGATAGGGGTCAATGAGCAGTTCTTC. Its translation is CASRVAGIGVNEQFF.

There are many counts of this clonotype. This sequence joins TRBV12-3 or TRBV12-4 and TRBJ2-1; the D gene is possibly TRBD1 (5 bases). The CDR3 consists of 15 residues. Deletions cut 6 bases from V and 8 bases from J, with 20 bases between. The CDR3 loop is CASSPWTKTGDEQFF. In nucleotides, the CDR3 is TGTGCCAGCAGCCCGTGGACAAAAACAGGCGATGAGCAGTTCTTC.

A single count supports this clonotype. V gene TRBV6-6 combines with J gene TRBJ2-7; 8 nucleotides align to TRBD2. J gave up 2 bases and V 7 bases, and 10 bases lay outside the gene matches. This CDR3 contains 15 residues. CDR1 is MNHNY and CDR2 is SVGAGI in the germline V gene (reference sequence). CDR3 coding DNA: TGTGCCAGCAATCTCGGGACTAGTATGACCTACGAGCAGTACTTC. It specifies CASNLGTSMTYEQYF.

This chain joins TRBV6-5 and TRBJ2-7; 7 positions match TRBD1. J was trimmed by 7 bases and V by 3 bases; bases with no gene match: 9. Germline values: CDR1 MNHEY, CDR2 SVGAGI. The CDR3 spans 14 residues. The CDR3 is CASSYGTETGEQYF. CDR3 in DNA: TGTGCCAGCAGTTATGGGACAGAGACTGGGGAGCAGTACTTC.

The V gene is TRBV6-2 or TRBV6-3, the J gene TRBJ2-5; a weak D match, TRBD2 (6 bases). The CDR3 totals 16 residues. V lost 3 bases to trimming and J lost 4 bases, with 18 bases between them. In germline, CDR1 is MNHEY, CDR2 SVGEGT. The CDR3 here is CASSYLAGTYVETQYF. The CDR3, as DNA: TGTGCCAGCAGTTATTTGGCGGGGACGTACGTAGAGACCCAGTACTTC.

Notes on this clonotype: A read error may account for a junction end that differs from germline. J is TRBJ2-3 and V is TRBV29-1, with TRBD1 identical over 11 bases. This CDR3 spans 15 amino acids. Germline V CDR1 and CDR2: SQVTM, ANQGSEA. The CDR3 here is CSVKERDRGSDTQYF. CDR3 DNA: TGCAGCGTTAAAGAGAGGGACAGGGGGTCGGATACGCAGTATTTT.